One sample yielded the 27 T cell receptor beta chains listed below, sequenced in a study of blood T cell repertoires in COVID-19. Here immunoSEQ multiplex PCR was the method, and the copy in TCRdb shows in-frame clones only, minus some. The data contain 140,000 to 150,000 clones, 80% to 85% of them seen just once; the ten biggest clones take up less than 6%. Sequenced material: PBMCs or T cells enriched from blood (not recorded which). These receptors all stem from a woman between 45 and 65 years old who had been exposed to COVID-19.

The V and J genes are TRBV4-1 and TRBJ2-6; TRBD1 agrees at 7 bases. CDR1 MGHRA and CDR2 YSYEKL come from the germline V gene. The CDR3 is 16 amino acids. V shed 0 bases and J 2 bases; nucleotides not matched to a gene: 1. For the CDR3, the DNA is TGCGCCAGCAGCCAAGACGACAGGGCTGGGGCCAACGTCCTGACTTTC. Protein sequence: CASSQDDRAGANVLTF.

This clone was found a few times. The chain joins TRBV7-6 to TRBJ2-2, with 9 nucleotides matching TRBD2. V trimming: 3 bases; J trimming: 3 bases; junction bases outside the gene matches: 5. The CDR3 consists of 16 residues. Germline V gives CDR1 SGHVS, CDR2 FNYEAQ. This CDR3 reads CASSFLAGADTGELFF. The CDR3, as DNA: TGTGCCAGCAGCTTCTTAGCGGGAGCGGACACCGGGGAGCTGTTTTTT.

The rearrangement joins TRBV4-1 to TRBJ2-7; TRBD1 might be the D (5 bases). The germline V and J ends were trimmed by 5 bases and 3 bases, with 14 bases remaining between them. The CDR3 sequence is 14 residues long. Germline CDR1 is MGHRA and CDR2 is YSYEKL. The CDR3 spells CASSKTMTVYEQYF. CDR3 DNA: TGCGCCAGCAGCAAAACTATGACAGTCTACGAGCAGTACTTC.

The chain links TRBV5-1 to TRBJ2-5, with 9 bases fitting TRBD1. J lost 4 bases, V lost 5 bases, and 15 bases had no gene match. The CDR3 length is 17 residues. The germline V gene encodes CDR1 SGHRS and CDR2 YFSETQ. The CDR3 sequence is CASSNRDRGSVVETQYF. CDR3 bases: TGCGCCAGCAGTAATCGTGACAGGGGGTCCGTGGTAGAGACCCAGTACTTC.

This clone was seen once. V usage is TRBV7-2 and J usage is TRBJ2-3, with 8 bases lining up with TRBD2. Germline assignment: CDR1 SGHTA and CDR2 FQGNSA. The CDR3 loop spans 18 amino acids. The V segment lost 8 bases and the J segment 0 bases; nucleotides outside the gene matches: 16. The CDR3 bases are TGTGCCAGCTCGCTCCCAAGCGGGAGCCTTACTAGCACAGATACGCAGTATTTT. Translated, it gives CASSLPSGSLTSTDTQYF.

V and J are TRBV4-1 and TRBJ2-5, with D perhaps matching TRBD1 (5 bases). There are 15 residues in the CDR3. Germline V gene sequence: CDR1 MGHRA, CDR2 YSYEKL. The germline V and J ends were trimmed by 1 base and 0 bases, with 9 bases remaining between them. The CDR3 spells CASSQGTLYQETQYF. DNA for the CDR3: TGCGCCAGCAGCCAAGGGACACTGTACCAAGAGACCCAGTACTTC.

The V call is TRBV4-3, the J call TRBJ2-2; D not certain. Germline V gene sequence: CDR1 LGHNA, CDR2 YSLEER. V shed 1 base and J shed 1 base, with 10 bases lying between them. This CDR3 has 16 residues. CDR3 nucleotide sequence: TGCGCCAGCAGCCAAGCGTTCGGCGGGAACACCGGGGAGCTGTTTTTT. This encodes CASSQAFGGNTGELFF.

In this sample, this clone turned up once. The chain couples TRBV9 to TRBJ1-1, with TRBD1 as a possible D gene (6 bases). Per the germline V gene, CDR1 is SGDLS and CDR2 is YYNGEE. Trimming left V 2 bases short and J 4 bases short, with 15 bases between. This CDR3 is 15 amino acids long. The CDR3 nucleotides are TGTGCCAGCAGCGTCAACCAGGGGCCCGGCACTGAAGCTTTCTTT. Amino acid sequence: CASSVNQGPGTEAFF.

The CDR3 DNA reads as TGTGCCAGCAGTTCCGGACAGGGGGGGATAAGCAATCAGCCCCAGCATTTT. Encoded protein: CASSSGQGGISNQPQHF. The chain uses TRBV7-9 and TRBJ1-5, with 10 nucleotides matching TRBD1. Germline loops: CDR1 SEHNR, CDR2 FQNEAQ (reference sequence). Germline trimming cut 6 bases from V and 1 base from J; bases unmatched to any gene: 9. The CDR3 extends over 17 amino acids.

This clone appeared a single time. The chain has TRBV29-1 and TRBJ2-7, with TRBD1 matching over 9 bases. The V gene's germline CDR1 is SQVTM and CDR2 ANQGSEA. V lost 6 bases and J lost 4; bases outside the gene matches: 10. This CDR3 contains 14 residues. The CDR3 loop reads CSVRPGTGRYEQYF. CDR3 nucleotides: TGCAGCGTCCGCCCCGGGACAGGGAGATACGAGCAGTACTTC.

The count of this clone is one. The chain employs TRBV4-3 and TRBJ2-2; 9 bases align to TRBD2. CDR3 length equals 16 residues. In germline, CDR1 is LGHNA, CDR2 YSLEER. V lost 4 bases and J lost 5; bases outside the gene matches: 8. DNA of the CDR3: TGCGCCAGCAGCCGGGCTAGCGGGACCTCTACCGGGGAGCTGTTTTTT. Translated, it gives CASSRASGTSTGELFF.

The genes are TRBV19 and TRBJ1-5, with D possibly matching TRBD1 (5 bases). The length of the CDR3 is 16 residues. In germline, CDR1 is LNHDA, CDR2 SQIVND (reference sequence). The V gene lost 3 bases and the J gene lost 7 bases, with 19 bases spanning the gap. CDR3 sequence (DNA): TGTGCCAGTAGTATTGGCCCCGGCAGGGCTATGCAGCCCCAGCATTTT. Protein product: CASSIGPGRAMQPQHF.

This clone was recorded only once. The rearrangement links TRBV6-6 to TRBJ1-1; D may be TRBD1 (5 bases). The germline gives CDR1 MNHNY, CDR2 SVGAGI (reference sequence). The CDR3 sequence is 11 residues long. Trimming took 7 bases from V and 7 from J, leaving 10 bases between them. The CDR3 sequence is CASILGGEAFF. CDR3 sequence (DNA): TGTGCCAGCATCCTGGGGGGTGAAGCTTTCTTT.

V is TRBV11-2 and J is TRBJ2-1; the match to TRBD2 covers 7 bases. Per germline, CDR1 SGHAT and CDR2 FQNNGV. This CDR3 contains 14 residues. V was clipped by 1 base and J by 10 bases; unmatched bases: 7. DNA of the CDR3: TGTGCCAGCAGCTTAGCCGGGGGGAAGGGGGAGCAGTTCTTC. Translating gives CASSLAGGKGEQFF. The whole variable domain, remainder taken from reference TRBV11-2 and TRBJ2-1, is EAGVAQSPRYKIIEKRQSVAFWCNPISGHATLYWYQQILGQGPKLLIQFQNNGVVDDSQLPKDRFSAERLKGVDSTLKIQPAKLEDSAVYLCASSLAGGKGEQFFGPGTRLTVL.

The J gene is TRBJ2-5, the V gene TRBV7-2; no definite D call. Germline CDR1 SGHTA, CDR2 FQGNSA. This CDR3 comprises 13 residues. Trimming took off 1 base at V and 3 bases at J, with 6 bases between the two ends. The CDR3 DNA reads TGTGCCAGCAGCTTAGTCAGAAAAGAGACCCAGTACTTC. This sequence encodes CASSLVRKETQYF.

The rearrangement joins TRBV2 to TRBJ1-2; 7 bases are shared with TRBD1. This CDR3 spans 13 amino acids. Germline V lookup: CDR1 SNHLY, CDR2 FYNNEI. The junction had 0 bases not matched to a gene; V was cut back by 4 bases and J by 1 base. The CDR3 DNA is TGTGCCAGCAGTGGACAGGGTAACTATGGCTACACCTTC. Translated: CASSGQGNYGYTF. The entire variable domain, with the rest obtained from reference TRBV2 and TRBJ1-2, is as follows: EPEVTQTPSHQVTQMGQEVILRCVPISNHLYFYWYRQILGQKVEFLVSFYNNEISEKSEIFDDQFSVERPDGSNFTLKIRSTKLEDSAMYFCASSGQGNYGYTFGSGTRLTVV.

This chain links TRBV29-1 with TRBJ1-1, with TRBD1 as a possible D gene (6 bases). Germline V CDR1 and CDR2: SQVTM, ANQGSEA. The CDR3 extends over 12 amino acids. Trimming took off 7 bases at V and 1 base at J, with 10 bases between the two ends. The chain's CDR3 is CSAGTQNTEAFF. The CDR3 region has the DNA TGCAGCGCCGGGACACAGAACACTGAAGCTTTCTTT.

The chain combines TRBV27 with TRBJ2-1; a possible D gene is TRBD2 (5 bases). Germline V lookup: CDR1 MNHEY, CDR2 SMNVEV (reference sequence). The CDR3 extends over 15 amino acids. Trimming took 3 bases from V and 13 from J, leaving 22 bases between them. The CDR3 sequence is CASSFGGRHTGEQFF. The CDR3 region has the DNA TGTGCCAGCAGTTTCGGAGGACGTCATACGGGTGAACAGTTCTTC.

In this sample, this clone turned up a few times. This sequence joins TRBV7-9 and TRBJ2-3; D gene unclear. Trimming took off 5 bases at V and 6 bases at J, with 3 bases between the two ends. Germline V gene lookup returns CDR1 SEHNR and CDR2 FQNEAQ (reference sequence). CDR3 size: 10 residues. CDR3 sequence: CASSLDTQYF. DNA for the CDR3: TGTGCCAGCAGCCTCGATACGCAGTATTTT.

V is TRBV12-3 or TRBV12-4 and J is TRBJ2-3; D is unclear. This CDR3 comprises 11 residues. Trimming removed 5 bases from V and 5 bases from J, with 5 bases in between. The CDR3 here is CASSRGDTQYF. The CDR3 region has the DNA TGTGCCAGCAGTAGAGGAGATACGCAGTATTTT.

The V and J genes are TRBV7-7 and TRBJ2-1; the match to TRBD2 covers 7 bases. Trimming cost V 0 bases and J 7 bases; bases outside gene matches: 0. The CDR3 loop spans 13 amino acids. CDR1 and CDR2 from the germline V gene are SSHAT and FNYEAQ (reference sequence). Here the CDR3 DNA reads TGTGCCAGCAGCTTAGCGGGGGGGAATGAGCAGTTCTTC. This translates into CASSLAGGNEQFF.

This clone was counted at least ten times. The chain carries TRBV2 and TRBJ2-1; a weak D match, TRBD2 (6 bases). Germline loops: CDR1 SNHLY, CDR2 FYNNEI. The ends were cut back, 4 bases at V and 0 bases at J, with 13 bases in the middle. CDR3 length: 16 amino acids. The CDR3 spells CASSGDFTSSYNEQFF. Written as DNA, the CDR3 is TGTGCCAGCAGTGGGGACTTCACAAGCTCCTACAATGAGCAGTTCTTC.

CDR3 bases: TGTGCCAGCAGCCAACTAGCGGGAGGGGGCAATGAGCAGTTCTTC. Its protein product is CASSQLAGGGNEQFF. The rearrangement joins TRBV3-1 (or the pseudogene TRBV3-2) to TRBJ2-1; 12 bases are shared with TRBD2. Germline CDR1 reads LGHDT; CDR2 reads YNNKEL (reference sequence). The J segment lost 6 bases and the V segment lost 2 bases, leaving 2 bases of the junction unmatched. The CDR3 is 15 residues long.

The gene calls are TRBV2 and TRBJ1-1; D uncertain. Trimming shortened V by 7 bases and J by 5 bases, and 8 bases separated the two germline ends. The CDR3 consists of 11 residues. The germline V gene has CDR1 SNHLY and CDR2 FYNNEI. The CDR3 protein is CASMPVTEAFF. CDR3 coding DNA: TGTGCCAGCATGCCGGTAACTGAAGCTTTCTTT.

This chain connects TRBV7-6 to TRBJ1-1; 8 nucleotides align to TRBD1. Looked up from germline, CDR1 is SGHVS and CDR2 is FNYEAQ. The CDR3 has 14 residues. J gave up 6 bases and V 5 bases, and 8 bases lay outside the gene matches. Here the CDR3 reads CASSVRQGPAEAFF. In DNA form, the CDR3 reads TGTGCCAGCAGCGTCCGACAGGGGCCTGCTGAAGCTTTCTTT.

The genes are TRBV9 and TRBJ2-2; TRBD2 agrees at 7 bases. Germline CDR1 is SGDLS and CDR2 is YYNGEE. This CDR3 spans 18 amino acids. Germline trimming cut 0 bases from V and 6 bases from J; bases unmatched to any gene: 14. CDR3 sequence reads: CASSVAGRLRGVSGELFF. The CDR3 nucleotides read TGTGCCAGCAGCGTAGCTGGAAGGCTACGGGGGGTGTCCGGGGAGCTGTTTTTT.

The chain carries TRBV10-1 and TRBJ2-7, with D maybe TRBD2 (6 bases). Germline lookup yields CDR1 WNHNN and CDR2 SYGVQD (reference sequence). V was trimmed by 3 bases and J by 5 bases, leaving 11 bases between them. The CDR3 totals 13 residues. The CDR3 loop is CASSDRGGNEQYF. The DNA for the CDR3 is TGCGCCAGCAGTGATAGAGGAGGGAACGAGCAGTACTTC.